This T cell receptor (beta chain) came from a study of T cells after yellow fever vaccination. Background on the study: Libraries from low-cell-number fractions were prepared with the SMART-Seq v4 Ultra Low Input RNA kit. The study's findings and limits: Clonotypes found in both CD4 and CD8 compartments made up a small share. Detected again after the booster were most primary-vaccination clones, at 96% CD4 and 88% CD8.

5'RACE template switching produced TCR cDNA carrying a universal primer site and UMIs. TCRdb used MiXCR to reprocess the 5' RACE reads, holding one entry per CDR3 protein. The table shows about 550,000 distinct CDR3 sequences, with roughly a fifth occurring only once. The CDR3 totals 15 residues. Germline values: CDR1 SGHTA, CDR2 FQGNSA. Trimming took 5 bases from V and 4 from J, leaving 15 bases between them. As concerns this clonotype: Antigen specificity is unknown.

This sequence joins TRBV7-2 and TRBJ2-1; D is uncertain. The TCR comes from a man aged 25 to 45 who received the YFV17D yellow fever vaccine. Source: PBMCs, taken 15 days after the yellow fever booster vaccination. The CDR3 loop reads CASSPALTQYNEQFF. The CDR3 DNA follows: TGTGCCAGCAGCCCGGCCCTGACACAGTACAATGAGCAGTTCTTC. Supplemented by reference TRBV7-2 and TRBJ2-1, the full variable domain reads GAGVSQSPSNKVTEKGKDVELRCDPISGHTALYWYRQSLGQGLEFLIYFQGNSAPDKSGLPSDRFSAERTGGSVSTLTIQRTQQEDSAVYLCASSPALTQYNEQFFGPGTRLTVL.